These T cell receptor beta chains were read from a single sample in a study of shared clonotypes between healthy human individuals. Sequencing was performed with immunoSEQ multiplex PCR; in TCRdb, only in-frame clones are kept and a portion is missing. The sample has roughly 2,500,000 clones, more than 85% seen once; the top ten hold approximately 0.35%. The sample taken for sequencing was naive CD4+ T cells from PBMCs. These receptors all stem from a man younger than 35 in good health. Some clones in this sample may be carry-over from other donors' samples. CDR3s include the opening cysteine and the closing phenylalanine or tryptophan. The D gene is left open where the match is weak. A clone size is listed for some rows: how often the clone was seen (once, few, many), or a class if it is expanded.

CASSGTDQETQYF | TGTGCCAGCAGTGGGACAGACCAAGAGACCCAGTACTTC | TRBV6-5 | TRBD1 | TRBJ2-5 | -
CASSYLRGWPQHF | TGTGCCAGCAGTTATCTCAGGGGCTGGCCCCAGCATTTT | TRBV6-5 | - | TRBJ1-5 | -
CASSLGQAANYGYTF | TGTGCCAGCAGCTTAGGACAGGCTGCTAACTATGGCTACACCTTC | TRBV7-2 | - | TRBJ1-2 | -
CASSQDFFQGATDTQYF | TGCGCCAGCAGCCAAGATTTTTTTCAGGGGGCCACAGATACGCAGTATTTT | TRBV4-3 | TRBD1 | TRBJ2-3 | once
CASSELALASGSEQYF | TGTGCCAGCAGTGAATTAGCTTTGGCTAGCGGGAGCGAGCAGTACTTC | TRBV2 | TRBD2 | TRBJ2-7 | -
CASSLSRNTEAFF | TGTGCCAGCAGCTTATCTCGGAATACTGAAGCTTTCTTT | TRBV7-2 | - | TRBJ1-1 | -
CASSVGGPDTQYF | TGCGCCAGCAGTGTGGGAGGGCCAGATACGCAGTATTTT | TRBV5-1 | TRBD2 | TRBJ2-3 | -
CASSYTPDQETQYF | TGTGCCAGCAGTTACACGCCGGATCAAGAGACCCAGTACTTC | TRBV6-5 | - | TRBJ2-5 | -
CASGEGGPHNEQFF | TGTGCCAGCGGGGAGGGGGGCCCACACAATGAGCAGTTCTTC | TRBV28 | - | TRBJ2-1 | -
CASSLVDRGKTQYF | TGTGCCAGCAGTTTAGTGGACAGGGGAAAGACCCAGTACTTC | TRBV28 | TRBD1 | TRBJ2-5 | -
CAISDSGGSNEQFF | TGTGCCATCAGTGACTCGGGAGGAAGCAATGAGCAGTTCTTC | TRBV10-3 | TRBD2 | TRBJ2-1 | once
CASSISRGDTGELFF | TGTGCCAGCAGTATCTCCAGGGGGGACACCGGGGAGCTGTTTTTT | TRBV28 | - | TRBJ2-2 | -
CASSFLRDRGYGYTF | TGTGCCAGCAGTTTCCTTAGGGACAGGGGTTATGGCTACACCTTC | TRBV28 | TRBD1 | TRBJ1-2 | -
CASSGTGRAYGYTF | TGTGCCAGCAGTGGTACAGGGAGGGCCTATGGCTACACCTTC | TRBV28 | - | TRBJ1-2 | -
CASSFLGTGGKGSPLHF | TGTGCCAGCAGCTTCCTAGGGACAGGGGGAAAAGGGTCACCCCTCCACTTT | TRBV5-6 | TRBD1 | TRBJ1-6 | -
CASSLIGSLAGNTIYF | TGCGCCAGCAGCTTGATCGGTAGTCTTGCGGGAAACACCATATATTTT | TRBV5-1 | - | TRBJ1-3 | -
CASQGVAGVDTQYF | TGTGCCAGCCAGGGGGTAGCGGGAGTTGATACGCAGTATTTT | TRBV9 | TRBD2 | TRBJ2-3 | -
CAISDSKSGGYTDTQYF | TGTGCCATCAGTGACTCGAAGAGCGGGGGGTACACAGATACGCAGTATTTT | TRBV10-3 | TRBD2 | TRBJ2-3 | -
CASREGATYEQYF | TGTGCCAGCAGGGAGGGGGCAACCTACGAGCAGTACTTC | TRBV27 | - | TRBJ2-7 | -
CSVGGSTEAFF | TGCAGCGTTGGAGGTAGCACTGAAGCTTTCTTT | TRBV29-1 | - | TRBJ1-1 | -
CASSVGTAQGKAFF | TGTGCCAGCAGCGTCGGGACAGCACAGGGGAAAGCTTTCTTT | TRBV5-4 | TRBD1 | TRBJ1-1 | -
CASSLLGTEAFF | TGTGCCAGCAGTTTATTGGGCACTGAAGCTTTCTTT | TRBV28 | - | TRBJ1-1 | -
CATSRGRDSLAQHF | TGTGCCACCAGCAGAGGCAGGGACAGTTTAGCCCAGCATTTT | TRBV15 | TRBD1 | TRBJ1-5 | -
CAISVAGGRYEQYF | TGTGCCATCAGTGTTGCGGGAGGGCGGTACGAGCAGTACTTC | TRBV10-3 | TRBD2 | TRBJ2-7 | -
CASSYGTGWDNEQFF | TGTGCCAGCAGCTACGGGACAGGGTGGGACAATGAGCAGTTCTTC | TRBV6-5 | TRBD1 | TRBJ2-1 | -
CASSATWDTALTRYTF | TGTGCCAGCAGCGCGACCTGGGACACCGCCCTCACCCGCTACACCTTC | TRBV9 | - | TRBJ1-2 | -
CASSLLGDRGYNEQFF | TGTGCCAGCAGCTTATTGGGTGACAGGGGGTACAATGAGCAGTTCTTC | TRBV7-9 | TRBD1 | TRBJ2-1 | once
CASTRQLYTGELFF | TGTGCCAGCACCCGACAGTTATACACCGGGGAGCTGTTTTTT | TRBV5-6 | - | TRBJ2-2 | -
CASRPLRDWEHEQFF | TGTGCCAGCAGGCCACTCCGGGACTGGGAACATGAGCAGTTCTTC | TRBV28 | - | TRBJ2-1 | -
CASSISRDLDSYEQYF | TGTGCCAGTAGTATTAGCCGGGACTTAGACTCCTACGAGCAGTACTTC | TRBV19 | - | TRBJ2-7 | once
CASSRVAGDSTDTQYF | TGCGCCAGCAGCAGAGTAGCGGGAGATAGCACAGATACGCAGTATTTT | TRBV5-1 | TRBD2 | TRBJ2-3 | -
CASSFPPPQDTQYF | TGTGCCAGCAGTTTCCCCCCTCCACAAGATACGCAGTATTTT | TRBV27 | - | TRBJ2-3 | -
CASSVAEGTGELFF | TGTGCCAGCAGCGTCGCCGAAGGGACCGGGGAGCTGTTTTTT | TRBV2 | - | TRBJ2-2 | -
CASTPYSSYFEQYF | TGTGCCAGCACCCCGTATTCCTCTTATTTCGAGCAGTACTTC | TRBV28 | - | TRBJ2-7 | -